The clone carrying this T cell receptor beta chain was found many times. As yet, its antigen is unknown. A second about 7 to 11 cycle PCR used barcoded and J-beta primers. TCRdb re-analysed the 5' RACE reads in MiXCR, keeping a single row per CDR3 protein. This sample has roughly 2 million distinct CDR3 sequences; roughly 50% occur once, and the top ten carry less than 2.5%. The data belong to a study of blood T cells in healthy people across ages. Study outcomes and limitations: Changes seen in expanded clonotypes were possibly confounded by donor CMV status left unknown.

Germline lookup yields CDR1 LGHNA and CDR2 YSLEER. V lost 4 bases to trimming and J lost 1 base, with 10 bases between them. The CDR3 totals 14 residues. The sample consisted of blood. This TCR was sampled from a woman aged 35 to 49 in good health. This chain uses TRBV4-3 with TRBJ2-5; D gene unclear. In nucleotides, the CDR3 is TGCGCCAGCAGCCGATCACCAGGCCAAGAGACCCAGTACTTC. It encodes CASSRSPGQETQYF.